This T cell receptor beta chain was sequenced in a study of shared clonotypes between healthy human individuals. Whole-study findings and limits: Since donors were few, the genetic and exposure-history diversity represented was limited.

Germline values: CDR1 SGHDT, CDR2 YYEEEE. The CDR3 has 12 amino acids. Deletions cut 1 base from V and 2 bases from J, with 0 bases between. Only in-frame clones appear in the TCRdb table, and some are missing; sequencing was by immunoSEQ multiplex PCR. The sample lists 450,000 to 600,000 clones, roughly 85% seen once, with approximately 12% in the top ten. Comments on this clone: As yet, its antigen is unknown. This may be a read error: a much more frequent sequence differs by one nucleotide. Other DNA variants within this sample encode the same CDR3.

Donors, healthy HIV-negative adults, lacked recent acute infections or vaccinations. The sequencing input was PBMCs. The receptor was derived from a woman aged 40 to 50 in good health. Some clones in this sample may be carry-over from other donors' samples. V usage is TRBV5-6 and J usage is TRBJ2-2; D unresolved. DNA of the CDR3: TGTGCCAGCAGCTTGAACACCGGGGAGCTGTTTTTT. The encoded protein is CASSLNTGELFF.